These 5 T cell receptor beta chains originate from one sample sequenced in a study of regulatory T cells in long-lasting Graves disease. Time point in this sample: newly diagnosed GD, antithyroid drugs for less than 3 months. Making the TCR library involved RNA that had been extracted from PBMCs. With iRepertoire HTBI primers and Arm-PCR of CDR3 regions, TCR beta libraries were built. TCRdb fed the multiplex PCR reads into MiXCR, producing one record per CDR3 protein. The sample has 450,000 to 600,000 distinct CDR3 sequences, about a sixth seen once; the top ten hold 9% to 15%. These same data were also listed under a study on T cells in Graves' hyperthyroidism and ophthalmopathy.

Sequenced material: peripheral blood mononuclear cells (PBMCs), taken at new diagnosis, from a patient treated with antithyroid drugs. These receptors all stem from a man aged 40-50 years with Graves disease.

Ten or more counts support this clonotype. The CDR3: CASRLAGAKYNEQFF. CDR3 nucleotide sequence: TGTGCCAGCAGACTAGCGGGAGCGAAGTACAATGAGCAGTTCTTC. The chain couples TRBV12-3 or TRBV12-4 to TRBJ2-1, with 11 positions matching TRBD2. V shed 6 bases and J 4 bases; nucleotides not matched to a gene: 5. This CDR3 comprises 15 residues.

Remarks on this clonotype: With only one base between it and a far larger clone, this is likely a read error. This sequence joins TRBV11-2 and TRBJ2-1, with 7 bases identical to TRBD2. The CDR3 runs to 16 residues. Germline V gene lookup returns CDR1 SGHAT and CDR2 FQNNGV. V gave up 5 bases and J gave up 10 bases; unmatched junction bases: 17. CDR3: CASSPLKRETHYEQFF. The CDR3 coding sequence is TGTGCCAGCAGCCCCTTGAAGCGGGAAACCCACTACGAGCAGTTCTTC.

This clonotype occurred many times. The chain links TRBV20-1 to TRBJ2-7; D is possibly TRBD1 (7 bases). The V end was cut by 6 bases, the J end by 0 bases, with 12 bases between. CDR1 is DFQATT, CDR2 SNEGSKA, per germline (reference sequence). The CDR3 runs 13 residues. CDR3 sequence: CSATRDSSYEQYF. The CDR3 coding sequence is TGCAGTGCCACGCGGGACAGCTCCTACGAGCAGTACTTC.

The gene calls are TRBV7-9 and TRBJ2-7; maybe TRBD2 (6 bases). V shed 3 bases and J shed 2 bases, with 14 bases lying between them. The CDR3 totals 15 residues. CDR1 is SEHNR, CDR2 FQNEAQ, per germline (reference sequence). The CDR3 DNA reads TGTGCCAGCAGCTTGGAGGGGCTAGCGCCCTACGAGCAGTACTTC. Translating gives CASSLEGLAPYEQYF.

This clonotype came up a few times. In DNA form, the CDR3 reads TGTGCCAGCAGGAACCCGGGACTAGCCAGCTCTAGCACAGATACGCAGTATTTT. The encoded protein is CASRNPGLASSSTDTQYF. The V gene is TRBV2, the J gene TRBJ2-3; 9 nucleotides line up with TRBD2. Looked up from germline, CDR1 is SNHLY and CDR2 is FYNNEI. This CDR3 comprises 18 residues. J was trimmed by 0 bases and V by 6 bases; bases with no gene match: 13.